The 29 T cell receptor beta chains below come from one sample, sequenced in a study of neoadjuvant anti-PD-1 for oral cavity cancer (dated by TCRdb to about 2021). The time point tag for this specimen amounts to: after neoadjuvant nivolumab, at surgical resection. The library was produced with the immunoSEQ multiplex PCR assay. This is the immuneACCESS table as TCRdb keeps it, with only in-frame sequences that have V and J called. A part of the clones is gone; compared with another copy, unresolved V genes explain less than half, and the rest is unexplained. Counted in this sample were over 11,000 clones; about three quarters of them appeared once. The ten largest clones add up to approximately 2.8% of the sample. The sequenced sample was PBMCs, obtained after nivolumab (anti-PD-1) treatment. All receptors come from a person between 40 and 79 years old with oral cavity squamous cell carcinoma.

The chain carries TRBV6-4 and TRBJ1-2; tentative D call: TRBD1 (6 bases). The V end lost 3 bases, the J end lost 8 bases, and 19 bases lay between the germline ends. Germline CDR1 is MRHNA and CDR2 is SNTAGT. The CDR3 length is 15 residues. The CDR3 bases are TGTGCCAGCAGTGAGGTATTTCTCGGGACACACGGCTACACCTTC. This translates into CASSEVFLGTHGYTF.

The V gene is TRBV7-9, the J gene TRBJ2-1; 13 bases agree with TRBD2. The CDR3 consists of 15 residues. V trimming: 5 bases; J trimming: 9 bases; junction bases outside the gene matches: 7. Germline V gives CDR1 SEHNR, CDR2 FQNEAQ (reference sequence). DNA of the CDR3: TGTGCCAGCAGCGTAACTAGCGGGAGGGCCGGTGAGCAGTTCTTC. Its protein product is CASSVTSGRAGEQFF.

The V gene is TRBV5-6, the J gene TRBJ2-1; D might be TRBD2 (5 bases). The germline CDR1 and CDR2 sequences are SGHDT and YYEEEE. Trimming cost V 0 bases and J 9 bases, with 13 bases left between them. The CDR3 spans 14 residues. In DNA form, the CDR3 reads TGTGCCAGCAGCTTGGCTGGCGGCGCGGGTGAGCAGTTCTTC. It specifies CASSLAGGAGEQFF.

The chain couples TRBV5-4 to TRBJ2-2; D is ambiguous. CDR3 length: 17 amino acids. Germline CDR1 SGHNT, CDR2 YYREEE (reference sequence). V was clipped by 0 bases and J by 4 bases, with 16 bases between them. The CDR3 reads CASSLGAARSATGELFF. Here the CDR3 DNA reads TGTGCCAGCAGCTTGGGTGCGGCTAGGTCTGCCACCGGGGAGCTGTTTTTT.

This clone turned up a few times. CDR3 protein: CASSERGVEGYTF. DNA of the CDR3: TGTGCCAGCAGTGAACGTGGGGTCGAGGGCTACACCTTC. The rearrangement uses TRBV6-1 and TRBJ1-2; D is unresolved. The CDR3 contains 13 residues. Germline loops: CDR1 MNHNS, CDR2 SASEGT. With 2 bases removed from V and 8 bases from J, the gap between germline ends came to 12 bases.

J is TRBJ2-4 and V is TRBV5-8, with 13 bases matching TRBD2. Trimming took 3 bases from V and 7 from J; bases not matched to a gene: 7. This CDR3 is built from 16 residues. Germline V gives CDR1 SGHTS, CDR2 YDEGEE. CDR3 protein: CASSSGLAGEGNIQYF. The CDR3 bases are TGTGCCAGCAGCTCTGGACTAGCGGGAGAGGGGAACATTCAGTACTTC.

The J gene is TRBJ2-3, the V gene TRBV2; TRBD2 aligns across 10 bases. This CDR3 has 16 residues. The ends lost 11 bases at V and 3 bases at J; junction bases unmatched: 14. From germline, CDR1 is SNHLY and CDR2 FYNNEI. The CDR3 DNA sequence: TGTGCCGGCGCCCTAGCGGGAGCGGGGGGGACAGATACGCAGTATTTT. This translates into CAGALAGAGGTDTQYF.

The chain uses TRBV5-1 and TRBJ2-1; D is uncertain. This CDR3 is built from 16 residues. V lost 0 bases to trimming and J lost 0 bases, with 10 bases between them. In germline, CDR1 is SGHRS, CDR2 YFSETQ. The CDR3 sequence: CASSLVGLSSYNEQFF. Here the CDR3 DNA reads TGCGCCAGCAGCTTGGTGGGGTTGAGCTCCTACAATGAGCAGTTCTTC.

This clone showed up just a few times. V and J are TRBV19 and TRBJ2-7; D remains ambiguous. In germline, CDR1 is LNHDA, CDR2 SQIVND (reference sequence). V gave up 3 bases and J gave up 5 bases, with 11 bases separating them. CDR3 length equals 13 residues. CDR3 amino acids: CASSISPSNEQYF. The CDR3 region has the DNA TGTGCCAGTAGTATCTCGCCAAGCAACGAGCAGTACTTC.

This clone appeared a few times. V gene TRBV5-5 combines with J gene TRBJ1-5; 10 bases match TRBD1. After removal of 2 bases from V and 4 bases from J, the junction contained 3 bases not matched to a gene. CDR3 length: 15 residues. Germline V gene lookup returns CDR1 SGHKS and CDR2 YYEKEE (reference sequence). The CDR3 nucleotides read TGTGCCAGCAGCTTATGGACAGGGGGGAATCAGCCCCAGCATTTT. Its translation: CASSLWTGGNQPQHF.

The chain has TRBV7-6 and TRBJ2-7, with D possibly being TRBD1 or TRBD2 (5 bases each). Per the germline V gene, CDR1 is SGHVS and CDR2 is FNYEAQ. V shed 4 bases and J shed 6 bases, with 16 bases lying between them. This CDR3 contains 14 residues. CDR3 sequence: CASSSEPGRPEQYF. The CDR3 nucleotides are TGTGCCAGCAGCTCAGAACCGGGACGGCCCGAGCAGTACTTC.

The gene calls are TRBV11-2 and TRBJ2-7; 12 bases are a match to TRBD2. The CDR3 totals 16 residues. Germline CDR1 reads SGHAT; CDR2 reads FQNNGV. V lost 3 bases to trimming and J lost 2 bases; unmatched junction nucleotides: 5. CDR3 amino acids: CASSFLAGGAAYEQYF. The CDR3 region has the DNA TGTGCCAGCAGCTTCCTAGCGGGAGGGGCCGCCTACGAGCAGTACTTC. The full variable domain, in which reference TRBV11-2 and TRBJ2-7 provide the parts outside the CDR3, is EAGVAQSPRYKIIEKRQSVAFWCNPISGHATLYWYQQILGQGPKLLIQFQNNGVVDDSQLPKDRFSAERLKGVDSTLKIQPAKLEDSAVYLCASSFLAGGAAYEQYFGPGTRLTVT.

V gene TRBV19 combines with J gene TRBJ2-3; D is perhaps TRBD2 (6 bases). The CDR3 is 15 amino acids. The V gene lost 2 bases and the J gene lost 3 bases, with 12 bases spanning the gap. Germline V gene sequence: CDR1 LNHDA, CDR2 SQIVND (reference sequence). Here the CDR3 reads CASSITRGRTDTQYF. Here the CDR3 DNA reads TGTGCCAGTAGTATAACTCGTGGGAGGACAGATACGCAGTATTTT.

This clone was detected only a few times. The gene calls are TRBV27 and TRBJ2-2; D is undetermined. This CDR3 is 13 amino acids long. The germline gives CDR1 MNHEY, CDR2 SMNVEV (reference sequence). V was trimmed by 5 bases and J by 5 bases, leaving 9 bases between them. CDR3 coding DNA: TGTGCCAGCAGTGGGGTGATAACCGGGGAGCTGTTTTTT. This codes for CASSGVITGELFF.

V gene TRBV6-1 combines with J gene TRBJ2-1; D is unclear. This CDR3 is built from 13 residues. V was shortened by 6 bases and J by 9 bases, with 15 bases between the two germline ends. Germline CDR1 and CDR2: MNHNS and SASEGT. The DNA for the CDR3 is TGTGCCAGCAGAAGCATCTCCGGCGGTGAGCAGTTCTTC. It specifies CASRSISGGEQFF.

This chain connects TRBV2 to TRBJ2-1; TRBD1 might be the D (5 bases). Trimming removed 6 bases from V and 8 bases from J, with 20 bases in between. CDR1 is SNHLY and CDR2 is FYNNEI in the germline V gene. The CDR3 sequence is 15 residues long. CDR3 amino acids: CASRGPMIRRDEQFF. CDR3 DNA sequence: TGTGCCAGCAGGGGGCCGATGATACGTAGGGATGAGCAGTTCTTC. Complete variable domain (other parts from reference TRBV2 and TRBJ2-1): EPEVTQTPSHQVTQMGQEVILRCVPISNHLYFYWYRQILGQKVEFLVSFYNNEISEKSEIFDDQFSVERPDGSNFTLKIRSTKLEDSAMYFCASRGPMIRRDEQFFGPGTRLTVL.

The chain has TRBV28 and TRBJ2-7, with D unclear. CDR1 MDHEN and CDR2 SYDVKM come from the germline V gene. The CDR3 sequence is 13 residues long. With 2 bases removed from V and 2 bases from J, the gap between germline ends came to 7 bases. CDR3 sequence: CASSLQDPYEQYF. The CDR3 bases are TGTGCCAGCAGTTTACAGGATCCCTACGAGCAGTACTTC.

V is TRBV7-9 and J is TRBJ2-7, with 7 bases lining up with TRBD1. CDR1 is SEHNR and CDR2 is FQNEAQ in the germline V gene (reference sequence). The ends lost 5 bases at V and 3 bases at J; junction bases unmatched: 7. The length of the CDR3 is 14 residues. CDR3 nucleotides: TGTGCCAGCAGCAGCCGGGACAGCGTCTACGAGCAGTACTTC. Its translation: CASSSRDSVYEQYF.

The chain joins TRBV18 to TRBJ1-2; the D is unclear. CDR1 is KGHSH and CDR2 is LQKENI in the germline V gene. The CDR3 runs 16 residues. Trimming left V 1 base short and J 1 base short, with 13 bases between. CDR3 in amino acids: CASSPQEPGLNYGYTF. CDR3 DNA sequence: TGTGCCAGCTCACCACAGGAGCCAGGACTTAACTATGGCTACACCTTC.

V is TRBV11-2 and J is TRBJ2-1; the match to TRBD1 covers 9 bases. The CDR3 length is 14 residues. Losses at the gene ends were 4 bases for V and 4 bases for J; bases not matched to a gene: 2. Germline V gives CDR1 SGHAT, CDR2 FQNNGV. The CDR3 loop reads CASSYGQGYNEQFF. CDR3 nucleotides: TGTGCCAGCAGCTACGGACAGGGGTACAATGAGCAGTTCTTC. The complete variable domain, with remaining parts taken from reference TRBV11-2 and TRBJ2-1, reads EAGVAQSPRYKIIEKRQSVAFWCNPISGHATLYWYQQILGQGPKLLIQFQNNGVVDDSQLPKDRFSAERLKGVDSTLKIQPAKLEDSAVYLCASSYGQGYNEQFFGPGTRLTVL.

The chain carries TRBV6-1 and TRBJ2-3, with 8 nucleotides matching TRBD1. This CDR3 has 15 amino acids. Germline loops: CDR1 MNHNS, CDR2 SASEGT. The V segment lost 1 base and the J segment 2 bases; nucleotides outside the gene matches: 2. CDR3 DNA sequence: TGTGCCAGCAGTGAAGGGACAGGGCACACAGATACGCAGTATTTT. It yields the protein CASSEGTGHTDTQYF.

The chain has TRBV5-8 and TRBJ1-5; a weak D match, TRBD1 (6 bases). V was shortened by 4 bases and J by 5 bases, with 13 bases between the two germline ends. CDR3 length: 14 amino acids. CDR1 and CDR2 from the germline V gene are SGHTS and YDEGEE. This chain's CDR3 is CASSGGGTYQPQHF. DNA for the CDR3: TGTGCCAGCAGCGGAGGGGGTACTTATCAGCCCCAGCATTTT.

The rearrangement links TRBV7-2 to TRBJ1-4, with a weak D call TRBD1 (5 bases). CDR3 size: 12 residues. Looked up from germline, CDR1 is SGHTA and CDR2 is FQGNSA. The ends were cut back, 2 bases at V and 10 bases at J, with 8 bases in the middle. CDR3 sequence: CASSLPRAKLFF. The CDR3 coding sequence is TGTGCCAGCAGCTTACCCAGGGCAAAACTGTTTTTT. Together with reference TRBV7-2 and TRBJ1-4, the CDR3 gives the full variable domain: GAGVSQSPSNKVTEKGKDVELRCDPISGHTALYWYRQSLGQGLEFLIYFQGNSAPDKSGLPSDRFSAERTGGSVSTLTIQRTQQEDSAVYLCASSLPRAKLFFGSGTQLSVL.

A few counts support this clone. CDR3 protein: CASSSWTSGRPTNEQFF. CDR3 DNA: TGTGCCAGCAGTTCCTGGACTAGCGGGAGGCCTACAAATGAGCAGTTCTTC. The V call is TRBV27, the J call TRBJ2-1; 14 bases map to TRBD2. The CDR3 length is 17 residues. Germline CDR1 reads MNHEY; CDR2 reads SMNVEV (reference sequence). V shed 4 bases, J shed 7 bases, and the junction held 9 bases outside the gene matches.

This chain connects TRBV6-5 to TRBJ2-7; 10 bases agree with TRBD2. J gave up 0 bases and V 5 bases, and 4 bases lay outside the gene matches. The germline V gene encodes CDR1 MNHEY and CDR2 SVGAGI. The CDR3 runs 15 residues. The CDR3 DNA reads TGTGCCAGCAGTAGAGCGGGAGGGGGCTCCTACGAGCAGTACTTC. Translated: CASSRAGGGSYEQYF.

The CDR3 spells CATGREENQPQHF. CDR3 nucleotides: TGTGCCACGGGGAGGGAAGAAAATCAGCCCCAGCATTTT. The V gene is TRBV10-3, the J gene TRBJ1-5; D is uncertain. The germline gives CDR1 ENHRY, CDR2 SYGVKD. V shed 10 bases and J shed 4 bases, with 14 bases lying between them. The CDR3 totals 13 residues.

The CDR3 nucleotides are TGTGCCAGCAGGCACGGGGGGAATGAGCAGTTCTTC. Encoded protein: CASRHGGNEQFF. The V call is TRBV6-5, the J call TRBJ2-1; 7 bases line up with TRBD2. V lost 6 bases to trimming and J lost 7 bases; unmatched junction nucleotides: 3. The germline gives CDR1 MNHEY, CDR2 SVGAGI. The CDR3 sequence is 12 residues long.

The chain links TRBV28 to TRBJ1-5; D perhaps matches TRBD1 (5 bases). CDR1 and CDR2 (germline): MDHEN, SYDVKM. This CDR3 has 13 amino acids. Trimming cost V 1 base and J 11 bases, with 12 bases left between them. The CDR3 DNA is TGTGCCAGCAGTTTATCACCAGGGACGACCCAGCATTTT. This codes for CASSLSPGTTQHF.

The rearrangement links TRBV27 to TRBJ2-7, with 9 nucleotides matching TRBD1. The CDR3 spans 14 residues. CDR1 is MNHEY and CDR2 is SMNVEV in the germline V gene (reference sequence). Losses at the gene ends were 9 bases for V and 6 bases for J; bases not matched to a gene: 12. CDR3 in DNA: TGTGCCAGTAAAAGGGACAGGGCCATGCTCGAGCAGTACTTC. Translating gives CASKRDRAMLEQYF.